The clone carrying this TCR beta chain was seen once. Primers included in the PCR were 60 Vbeta and 13 Jbeta primers. TCRdb keeps only in-frame clones here, not all; method: immunoSEQ multiplex PCR. The sample records 20,000 to 25,000 clones, 70% to 80% being singletons. The source of the sample is a study of cytomegalovirus exposure and HLA in healthy donors. This CDR3 comprises 14 residues. Germline V CDR1 and CDR2: GTSNPN, SVGIG (reference sequence). V shed 5 bases, J shed 0 bases, and the junction held 3 bases outside the gene matches. This clonotype was obtained from a man aged 55 to 70 in good health and CMV-seronegative. The J gene is TRBJ2-3, the V gene TRBV30, with 9 nucleotides matching TRBD1. Sequenced sample: PBMCs. CDR3 loop: CAWDRGTSTDTQYF. For the CDR3, the DNA is TGTGCCTGGGACAGGGGGACTAGCACAGATACGCAGTATTTT.